Listed here are 3 T cell receptor beta chains from one sample, sequenced in a study of blood T cells in healthy people across ages. A second PCR of roughly 7 to 11 cycles used a sample-barcoded 5' primer and a J-beta primer mix. MiXCR was run by TCRdb on the 5' RACE reads, yielding one entry per CDR3 protein. The table lists more than 650,000 distinct CDR3 sequences, about a fifth of them singletons. Specimen: blood. These receptors all come from a man between 65 and 85 years old in good health.

This clonotype was counted a few times. DNA for the CDR3: TGTGCCAGCACAAAGGGGCGGGAGATCGCTGAGCAGTTCTTC. Amino acids: CASTKGREIAEQFF. The chain joins TRBV12-3 or TRBV12-4 to TRBJ2-1; 7 nucleotides align to TRBD2. J gave up 9 bases and V 7 bases, and 12 bases lay outside the gene matches. This CDR3 has 14 residues.

The chain uses TRBV12-3 or TRBV12-4 and TRBJ2-7, with D perhaps TRBD1 (6 bases). This CDR3 has 15 amino acids. Trimming took 5 bases from V and 3 from J, leaving 17 bases between them. The CDR3 bases are TGTGCCAGCAGTCCGCCAGGTAGAGGGGGCTACGAGCAGTACGTC. It translates to CASSPPGRGGYEQYV.

The chain joins TRBV10-3 to TRBJ2-3, with TRBD1 identical over 9 bases. The CDR3 consists of 16 residues. CDR1 and CDR2 from the germline V gene are ENHRY and SYGVKD. The J segment lost 5 bases and the V segment lost 5 bases, leaving 11 bases of the junction unmatched. The CDR3 sequence is CAISSWGGQGIDTQYF. The CDR3 DNA reads as TGTGCCATCAGTTCCTGGGGGGGACAGGGTATAGATACGCAGTATTTT.